One and the same sample provided the 3 T cell receptor beta chains below, sequenced in a study of T cell responses to AZD1222 COVID-19 vaccine. TCRdb's copy holds only in-frame clones and misses some; the assay was immunoSEQ multiplex PCR. The table has about 85,000 clones, roughly 90% seen once. Sequences were derived from peripheral blood, sampled on day 0 of AZD1222 vaccination. These receptor sequences come from an adult in good health.

The chain links TRBV30 to TRBJ2-5; 8 bases map to TRBD2. With 5 bases clipped from V and 4 bases from J, the junction kept 0 bases outside the gene matches. The CDR3 runs 11 residues. Germline values: CDR1 GTSNPN, CDR2 SVGIG (reference sequence). DNA of the CDR3: TGTGCCTGGGGACTAGCAGAGACCCAGTACTTC. This translates into CAWGLAETQYF.

The genes are TRBV28 and TRBJ1-2; D unclear. The CDR3 has 16 amino acids. Trimming took 1 base from V and 4 from J, leaving 16 bases between them. Germline assignment: CDR1 MDHEN and CDR2 SYDVKM. The CDR3 spells CASSLFQSGTAYGYTF. Written as DNA, the CDR3 is TGTGCCAGCAGTTTATTCCAGTCAGGTACGGCCTATGGCTACACCTTC.

J is TRBJ1-2 and V is TRBV6-5; D unclear. Germline V gene data show CDR1 as MNHEY and CDR2 as SVGAGI. V lost 6 bases and J 4 bases, leaving 9 bases between the germline ends. CDR3 length: 12 residues. The DNA for the CDR3 is TGTGCCAGCAGGAAAACCACCTATGGCTACACCTTC. Translation: CASRKTTYGYTF.